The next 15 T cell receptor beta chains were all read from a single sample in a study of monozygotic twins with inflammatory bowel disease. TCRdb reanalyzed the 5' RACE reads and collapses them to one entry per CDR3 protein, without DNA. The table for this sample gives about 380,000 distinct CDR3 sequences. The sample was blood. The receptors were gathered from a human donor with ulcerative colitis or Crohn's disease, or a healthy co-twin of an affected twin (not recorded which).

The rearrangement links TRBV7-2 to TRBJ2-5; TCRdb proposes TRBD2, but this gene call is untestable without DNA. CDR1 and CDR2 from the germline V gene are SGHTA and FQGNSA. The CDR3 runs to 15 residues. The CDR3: CASSLAGLFQETQYF. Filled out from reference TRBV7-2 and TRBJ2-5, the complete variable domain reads GAGVSQSPSNKVTEKGKDVELRCDPISGHTALYWYRQSLGQGLEFLIYFQGNSAPDKSGLPSDRFSAERTGGSVSTLTIQRTQQEDSAVYLCASSLAGLFQETQYFGPGTRLLVL.

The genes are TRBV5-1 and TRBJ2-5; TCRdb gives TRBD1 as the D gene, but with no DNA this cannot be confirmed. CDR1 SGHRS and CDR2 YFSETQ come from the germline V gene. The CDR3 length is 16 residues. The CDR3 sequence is CASSLQGQIGQETQYF.

CDR3 amino acids: CASSVGPGRSMEKLFF. This chain uses TRBV9 with TRBJ1-4. Germline V gives CDR1 SGDLS, CDR2 YYNGEE. The CDR3 has 16 amino acids. The whole variable domain, remainder taken from reference TRBV9 and TRBJ1-4, is DSGVTQTPKHLITATGQRVTLRCSPRSGDLSVYWYQQSLDQGLQFLIQYYNGEERAKGNILERFSAQQFPDLHSELNLSSLELGDSALYFCASSVGPGRSMEKLFFGSGTQLSVL.

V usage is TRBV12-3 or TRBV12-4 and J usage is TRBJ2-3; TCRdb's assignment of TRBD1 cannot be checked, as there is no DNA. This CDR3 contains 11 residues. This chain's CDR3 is CASSLGWAQGF.

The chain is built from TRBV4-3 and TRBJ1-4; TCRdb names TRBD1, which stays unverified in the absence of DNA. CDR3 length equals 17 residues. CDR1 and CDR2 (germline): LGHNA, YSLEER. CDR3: CASSQDPPGASNEKLFF.

This chain's CDR3 is CASTQGEFTDTQYF. The genes are TRBV2 and TRBJ2-3; without DNA, the TCRdb call of TRBD1 cannot be checked. Germline CDR1 reads SNHLY; CDR2 reads FYNNEI. There are 14 residues in the CDR3.

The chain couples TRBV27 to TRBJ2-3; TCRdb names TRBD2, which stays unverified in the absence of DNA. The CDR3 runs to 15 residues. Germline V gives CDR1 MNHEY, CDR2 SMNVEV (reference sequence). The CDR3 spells CASSLRLAGVDTQYF.

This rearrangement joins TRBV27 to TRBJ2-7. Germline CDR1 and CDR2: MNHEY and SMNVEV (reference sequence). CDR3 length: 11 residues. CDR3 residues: CASSSYYEQYF.

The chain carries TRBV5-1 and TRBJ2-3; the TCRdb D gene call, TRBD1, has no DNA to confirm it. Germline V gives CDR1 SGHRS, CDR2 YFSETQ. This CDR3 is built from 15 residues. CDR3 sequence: CASSLWQGASDTQYF.

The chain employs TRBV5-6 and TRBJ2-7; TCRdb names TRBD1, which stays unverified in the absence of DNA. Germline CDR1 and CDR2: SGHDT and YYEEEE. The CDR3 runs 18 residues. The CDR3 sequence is CASSLIPGGGSFSYEQYF. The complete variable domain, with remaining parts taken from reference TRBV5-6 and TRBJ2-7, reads DAGVTQSPTHLIKTRGQQVTLRCSPKSGHDTVSWYQQALGQGPQFIFQYYEEEERQRGNFPDRFSGHQFPNYSSELNVNALLLGDSALYLCASSLIPGGGSFSYEQYFGPGTRLTVT.

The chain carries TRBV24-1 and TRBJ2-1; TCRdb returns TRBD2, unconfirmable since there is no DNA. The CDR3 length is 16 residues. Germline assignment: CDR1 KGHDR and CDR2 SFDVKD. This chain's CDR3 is CATSDPAGGRYNEQFF.

CDR3 loop: CASSLGGLAGRTGELFF. V usage is TRBV7-2 and J usage is TRBJ2-2; there is no DNA to check the TCRdb D call of TRBD2. The length of the CDR3 is 17 residues. The V gene's germline CDR1 is SGHTA and CDR2 FQGNSA.

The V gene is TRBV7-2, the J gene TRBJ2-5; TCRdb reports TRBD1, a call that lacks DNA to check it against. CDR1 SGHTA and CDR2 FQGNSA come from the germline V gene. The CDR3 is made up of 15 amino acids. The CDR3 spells CASSLGQGNQGTQYF. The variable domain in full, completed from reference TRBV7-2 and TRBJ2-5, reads GAGVSQSPSNKVTEKGKDVELRCDPISGHTALYWYRQSLGQGLEFLIYFQGNSAPDKSGLPSDRFSAERTGGSVSTLTIQRTQQEDSAVYLCASSLGQGNQGTQYFGPGTRLLVL.

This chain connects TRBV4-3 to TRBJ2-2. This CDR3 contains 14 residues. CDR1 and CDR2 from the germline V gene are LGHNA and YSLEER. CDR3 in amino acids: CASSQAAETGELFF.

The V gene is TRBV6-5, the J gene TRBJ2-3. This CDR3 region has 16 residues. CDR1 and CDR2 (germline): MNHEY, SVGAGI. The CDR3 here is CASSYSSTGRTDTQYF.